Below, one T cell receptor beta chain is given with its context. Its target is not known. Data came from immunoSEQ multiplex PCR; TCRdb stores just in-frame clones and leaves some out. The data hold more than 45,000 clones, with about 80% observed a single time. The data were taken from a study of OX40 agonist ivuxolimab in advanced cancers. Overall study results and limits: Part of the nonresponder group also had normalized T-cell clonal expansion that was low. CD4+ and CD8+ T cells in blood underwent clonal expansion by week 6 at 0.1 to 3.0 mg/kg.

CDR1 and CDR2 (germline): SGHVS, FNYEAQ. This CDR3 has 12 residues. The V gene end was trimmed by 9 bases and the J gene end by 6 bases; junction bases not matched to a gene: 4. The receptor was derived from an adult with an advanced solid tumor such as melanoma, head and neck, liver or kidney cancer. The sample here was CD4+ or CD8+ T cells sorted from blood, taken in a trial of the OX40 agonist ivuxolimab. This chain uses TRBV7-6 with TRBJ1-5; 8 positions match TRBD1. This chain's CDR3 is CASQGAGQPQHF. The CDR3 DNA sequence: TGTGCCAGTCAGGGGGCAGGTCAGCCCCAGCATTTT.